The TCR beta chain under discussion was sequenced for a study of blood T cells in healthy people across ages. The authors isolated at least 6 million PBMCs per sample. Study results and limitations: Changes seen in expanded clonotypes were possibly confounded by donor CMV status left unknown. The fall in TCR beta diversity per million T cells was roughly linear with age.

The length of the CDR3 is 13 residues. Germline loops: CDR1 SNHLY, CDR2 FYNNEI. V shed 5 bases and J shed 6 bases, with 12 bases lying between them. Worth noting for this clonotype: The antigen is undetermined.

Primed by a sample-barcoded 5' primer and a J-beta primer mix, a second PCR proceeded for roughly 7 to 12 cycles. TCRdb reprocessed the 5' RACE reads with MiXCR, giving one entry per CDR3 protein. This table has 1.2 million to 1.5 million distinct CDR3 sequences, roughly 64% appearing once. Sequenced input: blood. The source is a man between 18 and 29 years old in good health. The rearrangement joins TRBV2 to TRBJ2-3; TRBD2 might be the D (5 bases). The CDR3: CASSPEGPDTQYF. Written as DNA, the CDR3 is TGTGCCAGCAGTCCCGAGGGTCCGGATACGCAGTATTTT. Full variable domain (rest looked up from reference TRBV2 and TRBJ2-3): EPEVTQTPSHQVTQMGQEVILRCVPISNHLYFYWYRQILGQKVEFLVSFYNNEISEKSEIFDDQFSVERPDGSNFTLKIRSTKLEDSAMYFCASSPEGPDTQYFGPGTRLTVL.